Listed here are 21 T cell receptor beta chains from one sample, sequenced in a study of monozygotic twins with inflammatory bowel disease. No DNA is given; TCRdb re-called the 5' RACE reads and lists each CDR3 protein once. Across approximately 400,000 distinct CDR3 sequences, the top ten clones capture 2.4% of the sample. The sequencing input was blood. The source is a human donor with ulcerative colitis or Crohn's disease, or a healthy co-twin of an affected twin (not recorded which).

This chain connects TRBV7-2 to TRBJ2-3. Germline CDR1 and CDR2: SGHTA and FQGNSA. This CDR3 has 12 residues. CDR3 sequence reads: CASSFHTDTQYF.

This rearrangement joins TRBV3-1 to TRBJ2-2. CDR3 length: 15 residues. Germline CDR1 LGHDT, CDR2 YNNKEL (reference sequence). CDR3: CASSQVLSAPGELFF.

This chain links TRBV25-1 with TRBJ2-7; TCRdb reports TRBD1, a call that lacks DNA to check it against. There are 17 residues in the CDR3. Germline V gene sequence: CDR1 MGHDK, CDR2 SYGVNS. CDR3 amino acids: CASSRLVGATGIDEQYF.

The chain combines TRBV12-3 or TRBV12-4 with TRBJ1-6; absent DNA, TCRdb's TRBD1 call cannot be checked. The CDR3 totals 14 residues. CDR3: CASSFNSGNSPLHF.

V gene TRBV5-1 combines with J gene TRBJ1-1. The CDR3 extends over 13 amino acids. The germline CDR1 and CDR2 sequences are SGHRS and YFSETQ. The CDR3 loop is CASSSQVNTEAFF. The variable domain in full, with the rest retrieved from reference TRBV5-1 and TRBJ1-1, is KAGVTQTPRYLIKTRGQQVTLSCSPISGHRSVSWYQQTPGQGLQFLFEYFSETQRNKGNFPGRFSGRQFSNSRSEMNVSTLELGDSALYLCASSSQVNTEAFFGQGTRLTVV.

The chain combines TRBV10-3 with TRBJ2-3; TCRdb outputs TRBD2, but without DNA this stays unchecked. Per the germline V gene, CDR1 is ENHRY and CDR2 is SYGVKD. The CDR3 length is 14 residues. This CDR3 reads CAISDSGEGDTQYF.

The rearrangement joins TRBV7-9 to TRBJ1-2; without DNA, the TCRdb call of TRBD1 cannot be checked. The germline V gene encodes CDR1 SEHNR and CDR2 FQNEAQ (reference sequence). The CDR3 loop spans 14 amino acids. The CDR3 reads CASSLGGALDGYTF. Combining the CDR3 with reference TRBV7-9 and TRBJ1-2 gives the whole variable domain DTGVSQNPRHKITKRGQNVTFRCDPISEHNRLYWYRQTLGQGPEFLTYFQNEAQLEKSRLLSDRFSAERPKGSFSTLEIQRTEQGDSAMYLCASSLGGALDGYTFGSGTRLTVV.

V is TRBV25-1 and J is TRBJ1-1. The germline V gene has CDR1 MGHDK and CDR2 SYGVNS. This CDR3 is built from 13 residues. This CDR3 is CASRSISGTEAFF. Full variable domain (missing parts from reference TRBV25-1 and TRBJ1-1): EADIYQTPRYLVIGTGKKITLECSQTMGHDKMYWYQQDPGMELHLIHYSYGVNSTEKGDLSSESTVSRIRTEHFPLTLESARPSHTSQYLCASRSISGTEAFFGQGTRLTVV.

The V call is TRBV10-3, the J call TRBJ2-7; TCRdb proposes TRBD1, but this gene call is untestable without DNA. The length of the CDR3 is 13 residues. The V gene's germline CDR1 is ENHRY and CDR2 SYGVKD. CDR3 loop: CAIRLTGNYEQYF.

The genes are TRBV20-1 and TRBJ2-3; TCRdb's D call, TRBD1, is unchecked because there is no DNA. Germline V CDR1 and CDR2: DFQATT, SNEGSKA (reference sequence). This CDR3 has 12 amino acids. CDR3 in amino acids: CSVRGGADTQYF.

V and J are TRBV7-2 and TRBJ1-2; the TCRdb call, TRBD1, lacks DNA for checking. This CDR3 is built from 13 residues. Germline CDR1 is SGHTA and CDR2 is FQGNSA. The CDR3 sequence: CASSFPDRGGYTF.

This chain joins TRBV5-1 and TRBJ2-2. This CDR3 is built from 16 residues. Germline CDR1 reads SGHRS; CDR2 reads YFSETQ. CDR3 residues: CASSLAVQGITGELFF.

This rearrangement joins TRBV19 to TRBJ2-2; lacking DNA, the TRBD1 call made by TCRdb goes unchecked. CDR3 length: 17 residues. Germline V gene data show CDR1 as LNHDA and CDR2 as SQIVND (reference sequence). This CDR3 is CASSIAGTGVPTGELFF.

V is TRBV4-2 and J is TRBJ2-7. Germline assignment: CDR1 LGHNA and CDR2 YNFKEQ. This CDR3 is built from 16 residues. CDR3 region: CASSQELWGSPYEQYF.

The CDR3 is CASSTGTGDTQYF. The V call is TRBV5-4, the J call TRBJ2-3; without DNA, the TCRdb call of TRBD1 cannot be checked. Per germline, CDR1 SGHNT and CDR2 YYREEE (reference sequence). This CDR3 spans 13 amino acids.

This chain joins TRBV5-6 and TRBJ1-2; TCRdb calls TRBD1, which cannot be checked without DNA. The germline V gene encodes CDR1 SGHDT and CDR2 YYEEEE. CDR3 size: 13 residues. CDR3 region: CASSSEGARGYTF.

This chain connects TRBV20-1 to TRBJ2-7; TCRdb indicates TRBD2, and absent DNA this call remains unverified. There are 14 residues in the CDR3. In germline, CDR1 is DFQATT, CDR2 SNEGSKA (reference sequence). The CDR3: CSVARLAESYEQYF.

The V gene is TRBV7-2, the J gene TRBJ2-2. The germline gives CDR1 SGHTA, CDR2 FQGNSA. This CDR3 has 14 amino acids. CDR3 protein: CASSLVLDTGELFF. The entire variable domain, with the rest obtained from reference TRBV7-2 and TRBJ2-2, is as follows: GAGVSQSPSNKVTEKGKDVELRCDPISGHTALYWYRQSLGQGLEFLIYFQGNSAPDKSGLPSDRFSAERTGGSVSTLTIQRTQQEDSAVYLCASSLVLDTGELFFGEGSRLTVL.

The chain combines TRBV5-1 with TRBJ2-7; TCRdb outputs TRBD2, but without DNA this stays unchecked. CDR3 length: 16 amino acids. Per the germline V gene, CDR1 is SGHRS and CDR2 is YFSETQ. CDR3 residues: CASSSTLAGGSYEQYF.

The chain has TRBV5-1 and TRBJ1-6. There are 15 residues in the CDR3. CDR1 is SGHRS, CDR2 YFSETQ, per germline. The CDR3 reads CASSFFQEGNSPLHF.

V usage is TRBV11-1 and J usage is TRBJ1-1; TCRdb proposes TRBD1, but this gene call is untestable without DNA. The CDR3 length is 15 residues. The germline CDR1 and CDR2 sequences are SGHAT and FQDESV (reference sequence). CDR3: CASSFRGTANTEAFF.